This note documents a single TCR beta chain sequence. Its antigen is not identified. The CDR3 runs 14 residues. CDR1 is MNHNS, CDR2 SASEGT, per germline. V was trimmed by 5 bases and J by 4 bases, leaving 13 bases between them. The source of the sample is a study of blood T cells in healthy people across ages. Combining a sample-barcoded 5' primer with a J-beta primer mix, a second PCR ran for about 7 to 12 cycles. TCRdb processed the 5' RACE reads anew with MiXCR; each CDR3 protein has one entry. The table has 550,000 to 800,000 distinct CDR3 sequences, approximately 31% seen once. Study-wide results and caveats: Without sorted subsets, naive and antigen-experienced compartments could not be conclusively compared.

The chain combines TRBV6-1 with TRBJ2-3; D might be TRBD2 (5 bases). Sequencing was performed on blood. The sequence was collected from a woman of 80 years or more in good health. The CDR3 here is CASSPIPEADTQYF. The CDR3 region has the DNA TGTGCCAGCAGTCCCATCCCGGAGGCAGATACGCAGTATTTT.